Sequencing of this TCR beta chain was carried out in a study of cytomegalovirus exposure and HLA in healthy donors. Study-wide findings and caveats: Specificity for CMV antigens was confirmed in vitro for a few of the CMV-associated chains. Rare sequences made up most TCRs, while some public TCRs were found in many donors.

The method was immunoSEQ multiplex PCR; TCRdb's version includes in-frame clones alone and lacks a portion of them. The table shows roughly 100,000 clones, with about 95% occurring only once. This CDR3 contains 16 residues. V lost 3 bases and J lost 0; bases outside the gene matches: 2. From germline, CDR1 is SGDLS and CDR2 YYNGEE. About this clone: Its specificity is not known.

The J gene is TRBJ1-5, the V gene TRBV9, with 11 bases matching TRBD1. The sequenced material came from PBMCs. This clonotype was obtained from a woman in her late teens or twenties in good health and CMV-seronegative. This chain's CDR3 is CASSGGTGGSNQPQHF. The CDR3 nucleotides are TGTGCCAGCAGCGGCGGGACAGGGGGTAGCAATCAGCCCCAGCATTTT.